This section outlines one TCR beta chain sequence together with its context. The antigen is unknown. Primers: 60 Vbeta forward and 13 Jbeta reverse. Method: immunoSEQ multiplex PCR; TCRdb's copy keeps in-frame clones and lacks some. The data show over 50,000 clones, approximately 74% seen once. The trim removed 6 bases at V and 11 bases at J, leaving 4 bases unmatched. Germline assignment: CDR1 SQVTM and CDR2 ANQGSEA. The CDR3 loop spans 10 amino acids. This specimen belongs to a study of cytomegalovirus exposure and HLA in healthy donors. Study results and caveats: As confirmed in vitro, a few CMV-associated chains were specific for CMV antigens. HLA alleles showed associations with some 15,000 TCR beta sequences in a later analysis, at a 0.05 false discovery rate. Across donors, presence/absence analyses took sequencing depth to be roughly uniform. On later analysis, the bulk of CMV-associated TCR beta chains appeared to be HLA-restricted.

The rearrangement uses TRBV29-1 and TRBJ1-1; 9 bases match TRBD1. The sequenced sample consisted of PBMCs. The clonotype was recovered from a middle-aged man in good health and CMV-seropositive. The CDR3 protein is CSVAGTGAFF. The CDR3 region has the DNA TGCAGCGTCGCCGGGACAGGGGCTTTCTTT.